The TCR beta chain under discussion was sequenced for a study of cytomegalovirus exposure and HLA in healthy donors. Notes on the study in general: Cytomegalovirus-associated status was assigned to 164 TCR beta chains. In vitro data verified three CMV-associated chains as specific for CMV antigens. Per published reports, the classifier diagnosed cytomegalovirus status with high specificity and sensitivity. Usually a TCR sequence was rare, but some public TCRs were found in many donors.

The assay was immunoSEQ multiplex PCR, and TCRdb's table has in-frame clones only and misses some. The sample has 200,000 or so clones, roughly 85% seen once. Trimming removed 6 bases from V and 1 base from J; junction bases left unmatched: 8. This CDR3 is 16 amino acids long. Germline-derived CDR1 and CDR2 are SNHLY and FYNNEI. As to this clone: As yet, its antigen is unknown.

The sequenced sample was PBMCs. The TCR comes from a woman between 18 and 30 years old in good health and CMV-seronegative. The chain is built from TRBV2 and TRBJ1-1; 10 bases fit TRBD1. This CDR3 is CASSDGQGGPNTEAFF. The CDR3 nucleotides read TGTGCCAGCAGCGATGGACAGGGGGGGCCGAACACTGAAGCTTTCTTT.